Listed here are 12 T cell receptor beta chains from one sample, sequenced in a study of blood T cell repertoires in COVID-19. Here immunoSEQ multiplex PCR was the method, and the copy in TCRdb shows in-frame clones only, minus some. The sample includes about 360,000 clones, 86% seen only once; the top ten take under 8.5%. The source material was peripheral blood. The receptors were gathered from a woman aged 60-70 years with COVID-19, enrolled during active disease.

The chain is built from TRBV30 and TRBJ1-6; 8 nucleotides agree with TRBD1. This CDR3 has 17 residues. Germline V gives CDR1 GTSNPN, CDR2 SVGIG (reference sequence). With 0 bases clipped from V and 2 bases from J, the junction kept 6 bases outside the gene matches. The CDR3 reads CAWSVDRGNPYNSPLHF. In nucleotides, the CDR3 is TGTGCCTGGAGTGTTGACAGGGGAAATCCCTATAATTCACCCCTCCACTTT.

The V call is TRBV11-2, the J call TRBJ2-3, with TRBD2 as a possible D gene (7 bases). Germline V gives CDR1 SGHAT, CDR2 FQNNGV. V lost 2 bases, J lost 6 bases, and 21 bases lay in between. The CDR3 is 17 residues long. CDR3 region: CASSLWFLAGAGDTQYF. DNA of the CDR3: TGTGCCAGCAGCTTATGGTTCTTGGCGGGGGCAGGGGATACGCAGTATTTT.

This chain joins TRBV10-3 and TRBJ2-1, with D perhaps TRBD1 (7 bases). Trimming stripped 4 bases from V and 7 bases from J, with 23 bases between. This CDR3 is built from 17 residues. Germline lookup yields CDR1 ENHRY and CDR2 SYGVKD. CDR3 sequence (DNA): TGTGCCATCAGTGGAGACCTAACAGGGGAGGCATTTAATGAGCAGTTCTTC. Protein product: CAISGDLTGEAFNEQFF.

This clone was detected once. The CDR3 coding sequence is TGTGCCAGCAGTGCCAGATTTAACACAGATACGCAGTATTTT. It specifies CASSARFNTDTQYF. The V call is TRBV27, the J call TRBJ2-3; D remains ambiguous. The germline V and J ends were trimmed by 5 bases and 2 bases, with 11 bases remaining between them. From germline, CDR1 is MNHEY and CDR2 SMNVEV (reference sequence). CDR3 length: 14 amino acids.

The rearrangement uses TRBV27 and TRBJ2-2; possible D gene TRBD1, 5 bases. The CDR3 spans 14 residues. The V gene's germline CDR1 is MNHEY and CDR2 SMNVEV (reference sequence). Deletions cut 5 bases from V and 4 bases from J, with 11 bases between. Here the CDR3 DNA reads TGTGCCAGCAGTCAAGACAGTATCACCGGGGAGCTGTTTTTT. As protein: CASSQDSITGELFF.

The chain carries TRBV5-5 and TRBJ1-2; 9 nucleotides line up with TRBD1. Germline CDR1 SGHKS, CDR2 YYEKEE (reference sequence). After removal of 4 bases from V and 4 bases from J, the junction contained 23 bases not matched to a gene. The CDR3 is made up of 20 amino acids. CDR3 amino acids: CASSRPLNRGREASPYGYTF. In DNA form, the CDR3 reads TGTGCCAGCAGCCGTCCCCTAAACAGGGGGCGAGAGGCCAGTCCCTATGGCTACACCTTC.

This sequence joins TRBV11-3 and TRBJ1-2; D is undetermined. V lost 0 bases to trimming and J lost 4 bases, with 12 bases between them. Germline V gene data show CDR1 as SGHNT and CDR2 as YENEEA. The CDR3 loop spans 15 amino acids. The CDR3 sequence is CASSLDVRGSYGYTF. The CDR3 DNA follows: TGTGCCAGCAGCTTAGATGTTCGAGGAAGCTATGGCTACACCTTC.

This sequence joins TRBV6-5 and TRBJ1-2; tentatively, D is TRBD1 (6 bases). This CDR3 is 14 amino acids long. Germline V gene lookup returns CDR1 MNHEY and CDR2 SVGAGI. The V gene lost 4 bases and the J gene lost 6 bases, with 15 bases spanning the gap. The chain's CDR3 is CASSLLQGQNGYTF. CDR3 nucleotides: TGTGCCAGCAGTTTATTACAGGGCCAGAATGGCTACACCTTC.

V usage is TRBV7-9 and J usage is TRBJ2-1; TRBD1 matches 10 bases. With 5 bases clipped from V and 8 bases from J, the junction kept 12 bases outside the gene matches. The CDR3 extends over 16 amino acids. CDR1 SEHNR and CDR2 FQNEAQ come from the germline V gene (reference sequence). Here the CDR3 DNA reads TGTGCCAGCAGCGCGAACCGGGACAGGGGAGTACATGAGCAGTTCTTC. Residues: CASSANRDRGVHEQFF.

V is TRBV7-2 and J is TRBJ1-2, with D perhaps TRBD1 (6 bases). There are 14 residues in the CDR3. Germline CDR1 and CDR2: SGHTA and FQGNSA. Trimming took off 5 bases at V and 6 bases at J, with 16 bases between the two ends. CDR3 loop: CASSLRPEGDGYTF. The CDR3 DNA sequence: TGTGCCAGCAGCCTTCGTCCAGAGGGGGATGGCTACACCTTC.

The chain links TRBV6-5 to TRBJ1-2; possibly TRBD1 for D (6 bases). The germline V gene encodes CDR1 MNHEY and CDR2 SVGAGI. V was trimmed by 7 bases and J by 4 bases, leaving 16 bases between them. CDR3 length: 14 residues. The CDR3 DNA reads as TGTGCCAGCAATACTAACAGGGACGGCTATGGCTACACCTTC. The encoded protein is CASNTNRDGYGYTF.

The chain uses TRBV4-1 and TRBJ2-7, with 10 bases lining up with TRBD1. The CDR3 totals 16 residues. Germline V gene sequence: CDR1 MGHRA, CDR2 YSYEKL. The V and J ends lost 4 bases and 4 bases, in that order; junction bases with no gene match: 10. DNA for the CDR3: TGCGCCAGCAGCCGACCACCGGGACAGGGGACTTACGAGCAGTACTTC. It codes for CASSRPPGQGTYEQYF.